This T cell receptor (beta chain) derives from a study of blood T cell repertoires in COVID-19. Across the study: From the United States, Italy and Spain came samples of acute and convalescent COVID-19. PBMCs, B-cell-depleted T cells, or T cells were the source of the cDNA or gDNA that made up the material.

Seattle patient enrollment occurred during active infection, with longitudinal follow-up thereafter. Assay: immunoSEQ multiplex PCR; the TCRdb copy retains only in-frame clones and omits some. The sample yields 300,000 or so clones, about 89% seen once. The sequencing sample was made of peripheral blood. This TCR was recovered from a woman aged 30 to 39 with COVID-19, enrolled during active disease.

The CDR3 sequence is CASSEYWPGQEDQPQHF. The CDR3, as DNA: TGTGCCAGCAGTGAATATTGGCCGGGACAGGAAGATCAGCCCCAGCATTTT. The chain is built from TRBV25-1 and TRBJ1-5, with TRBD1 matching over 8 bases. CDR3 length: 17 residues. Germline loops: CDR1 MGHDK, CDR2 SYGVNS. Trimming cost V 0 bases and J 5 bases; bases outside gene matches: 9.